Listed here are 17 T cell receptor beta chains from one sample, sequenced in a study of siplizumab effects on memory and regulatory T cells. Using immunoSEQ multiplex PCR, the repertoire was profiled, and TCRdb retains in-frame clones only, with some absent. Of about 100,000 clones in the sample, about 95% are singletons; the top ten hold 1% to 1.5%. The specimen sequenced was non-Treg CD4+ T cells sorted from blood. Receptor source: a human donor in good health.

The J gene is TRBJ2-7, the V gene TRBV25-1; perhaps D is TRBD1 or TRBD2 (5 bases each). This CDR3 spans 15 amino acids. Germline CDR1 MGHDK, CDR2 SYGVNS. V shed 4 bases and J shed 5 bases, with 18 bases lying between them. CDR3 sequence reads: CASSGPRERSNEQYF. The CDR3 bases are TGTGCCAGCAGTGGCCCCAGGGAGAGGAGCAACGAGCAGTACTTC.

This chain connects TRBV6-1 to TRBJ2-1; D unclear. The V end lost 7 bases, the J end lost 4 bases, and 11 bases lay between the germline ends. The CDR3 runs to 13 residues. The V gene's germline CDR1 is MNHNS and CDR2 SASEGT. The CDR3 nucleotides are TGTGCCAGCATCCCCCATGGGTACAATGAGCAGTTCTTC. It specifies CASIPHGYNEQFF.

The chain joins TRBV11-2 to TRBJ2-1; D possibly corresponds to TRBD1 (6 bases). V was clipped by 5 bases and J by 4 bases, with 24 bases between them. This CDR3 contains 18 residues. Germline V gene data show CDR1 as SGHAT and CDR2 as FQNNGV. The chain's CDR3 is CASSPRSPGAISYNEQFF. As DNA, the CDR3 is TGTGCCAGCAGCCCGCGATCGCCAGGGGCGATTTCTTACAATGAGCAGTTCTTC.

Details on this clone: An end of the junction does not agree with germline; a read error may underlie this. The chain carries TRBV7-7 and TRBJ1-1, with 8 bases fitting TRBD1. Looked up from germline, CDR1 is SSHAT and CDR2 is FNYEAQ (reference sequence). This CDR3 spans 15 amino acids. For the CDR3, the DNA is TGTGCTAGCAGCTTAGCGGGACAGGCGAACACTGAAGCTTTCTTT. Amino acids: CASSLAGQANTEAFF.

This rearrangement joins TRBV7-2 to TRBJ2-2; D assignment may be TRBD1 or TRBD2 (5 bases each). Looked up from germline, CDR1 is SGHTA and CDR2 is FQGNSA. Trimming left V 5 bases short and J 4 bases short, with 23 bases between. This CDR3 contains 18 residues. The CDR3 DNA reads TGTGCCAGCAGCCGAGGATTCCGCACGAGGGGCCCCACCGGGGAGCTGTTTTTT. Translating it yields CASSRGFRTRGPTGELFF.

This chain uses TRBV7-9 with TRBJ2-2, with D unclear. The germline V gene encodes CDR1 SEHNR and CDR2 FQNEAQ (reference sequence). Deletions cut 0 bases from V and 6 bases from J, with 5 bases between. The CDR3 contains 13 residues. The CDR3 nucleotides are TGTGCCAGCAGCTTAGCGGGCTCCGGGGAGCTGTTTTTT. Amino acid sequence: CASSLAGSGELFF.

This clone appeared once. The CDR3 loop is CASSLDSRNTGELFF. CDR3 nucleotides: TGTGCCAGCAGCTTGGACAGCCGGAACACCGGGGAGCTGTTTTTT. The gene calls are TRBV5-6 and TRBJ2-2, with unresolved D. Germline V CDR1 and CDR2: SGHDT, YYEEEE. Trimming removed 0 bases at V and 1 base at J, with 7 bases between. CDR3 length: 15 residues.

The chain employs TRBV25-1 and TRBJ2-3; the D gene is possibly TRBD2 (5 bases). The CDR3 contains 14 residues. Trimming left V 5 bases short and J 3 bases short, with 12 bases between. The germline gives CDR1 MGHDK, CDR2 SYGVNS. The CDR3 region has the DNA TGTGCCAGCAGTTCAGCGACTAAAACAGATACGCAGTATTTT. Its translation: CASSSATKTDTQYF. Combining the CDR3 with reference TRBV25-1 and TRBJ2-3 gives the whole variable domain EADIYQTPRYLVIGTGKKITLECSQTMGHDKMYWYQQDPGMELHLIHYSYGVNSTEKGDLSSESTVSRIRTEHFPLTLESARPSHTSQYLCASSSATKTDTQYFGPGTRLTVL.

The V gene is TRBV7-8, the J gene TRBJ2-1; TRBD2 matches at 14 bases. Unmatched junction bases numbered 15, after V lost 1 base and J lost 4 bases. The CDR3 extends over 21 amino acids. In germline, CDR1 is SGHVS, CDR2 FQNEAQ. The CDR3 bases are TGTGCCAGCAGCTTAGGTCTCCGACTAGCGGGAGGGCGGGTCAGGTACAATGAGCAGTTCTTC. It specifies CASSLGLRLAGGRVRYNEQFF.

DNA of the CDR3: TGCGCCAGCAGCCGGCAGGGTGGAGAAGGCTACACCTTC. Amino acids: CASSRQGGEGYTF. J is TRBJ1-2 and V is TRBV5-1; the D gene is possibly TRBD1 (5 bases). Germline V lookup: CDR1 SGHRS, CDR2 YFSETQ. The germline V and J ends were trimmed by 4 bases and 8 bases, with 15 bases remaining between them. The CDR3 is 13 amino acids.

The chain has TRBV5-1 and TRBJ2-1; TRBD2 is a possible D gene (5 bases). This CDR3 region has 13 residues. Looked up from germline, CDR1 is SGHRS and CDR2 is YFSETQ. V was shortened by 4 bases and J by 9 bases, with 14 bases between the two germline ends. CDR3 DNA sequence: TGCGCCAGCAGCCGTCGACGGGAAACTGAGCAGTTCTTC. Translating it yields CASSRRRETEQFF.

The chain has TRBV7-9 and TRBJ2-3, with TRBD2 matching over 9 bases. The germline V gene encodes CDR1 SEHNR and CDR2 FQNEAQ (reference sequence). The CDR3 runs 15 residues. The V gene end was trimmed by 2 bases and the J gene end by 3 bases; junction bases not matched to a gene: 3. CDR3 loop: CASSLQAGGTDTQYF. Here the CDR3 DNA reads TGTGCCAGCAGCTTACAAGCGGGAGGAACAGATACGCAGTATTTT.

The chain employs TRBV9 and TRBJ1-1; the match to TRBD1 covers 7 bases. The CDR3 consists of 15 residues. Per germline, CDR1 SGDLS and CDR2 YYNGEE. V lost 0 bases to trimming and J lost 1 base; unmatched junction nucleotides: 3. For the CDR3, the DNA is TGTGCCAGCAGCGTAGGCGACAGGGCGAACACTGAAGCTTTCTTT. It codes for CASSVGDRANTEAFF.

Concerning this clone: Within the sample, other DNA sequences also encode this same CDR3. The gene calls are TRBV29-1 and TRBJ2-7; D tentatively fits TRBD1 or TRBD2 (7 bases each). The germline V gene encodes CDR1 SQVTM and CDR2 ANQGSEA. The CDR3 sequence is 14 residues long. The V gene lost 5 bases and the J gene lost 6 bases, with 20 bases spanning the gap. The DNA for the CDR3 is TGCAGCGTTCAAGCCAGGGGGGGCTTCGGCGAGCAGTACTTC. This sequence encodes CSVQARGGFGEQYF.

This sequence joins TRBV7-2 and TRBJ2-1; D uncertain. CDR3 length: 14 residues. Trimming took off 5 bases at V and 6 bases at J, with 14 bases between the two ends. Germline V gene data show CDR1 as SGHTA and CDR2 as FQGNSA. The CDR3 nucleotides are TGTGCCAGCAGCCGGCTTAGGGATACCAATGAGCAGTTCTTC. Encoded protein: CASSRLRDTNEQFF. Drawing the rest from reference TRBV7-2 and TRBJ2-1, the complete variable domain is GAGVSQSPSNKVTEKGKDVELRCDPISGHTALYWYRQSLGQGLEFLIYFQGNSAPDKSGLPSDRFSAERTGGSVSTLTIQRTQQEDSAVYLCASSRLRDTNEQFFGPGTRLTVL.

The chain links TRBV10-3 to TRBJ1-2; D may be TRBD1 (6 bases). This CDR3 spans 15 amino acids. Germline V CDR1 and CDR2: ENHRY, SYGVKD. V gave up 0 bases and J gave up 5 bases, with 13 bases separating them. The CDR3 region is CAISESSGGNYGYTF. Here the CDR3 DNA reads TGTGCCATCAGTGAGTCTAGTGGGGGCAATTATGGCTACACCTTC.

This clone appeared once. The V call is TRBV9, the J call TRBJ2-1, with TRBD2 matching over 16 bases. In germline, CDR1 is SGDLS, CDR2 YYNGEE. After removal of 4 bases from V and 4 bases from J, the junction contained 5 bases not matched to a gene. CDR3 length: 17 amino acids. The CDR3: CASSPGLAGGVYNEQFF. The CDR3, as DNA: TGTGCCAGCAGCCCGGGACTAGCGGGAGGGGTTTACAATGAGCAGTTCTTC.